Below, one T cell receptor (beta chain) is given with its context. Its cognate antigen is unknown. TCRdb reprocessed the reads with MiXCR, giving one entry per CDR3 protein. The table has about 770,000 distinct CDR3 sequences, 25% to 35% seen once; the top ten hold 13%. The data were taken from a study of T cell repertoires in cytomegalovirus infection. This CDR3 spans 15 amino acids. V was clipped by 4 bases and J by 7 bases, with 19 bases between them. In germline, CDR1 is SGHAT, CDR2 FQDESV (reference sequence). The rearrangement joins TRBV11-1 to TRBJ1-1; D is unclear. This sample comprised cultured CD8+ T cells from PBMCs, obtained from culture after CMV antigen stimulation. The TCR originated in a human donor in good health (CMV status not recorded). Some clones in this sample may be carry-over from other donors' samples. CDR3 DNA sequence: TGTGCCAGCAGCTCCTTTTCGGACCGCGGGCGTGAAGCTTTCTTT. This gives the protein CASSSFSDRGREAFF.